These T cell receptor beta chains were read from a single sample in a study of T cell therapy after organ transplantation. Their target antigens are unknown. Here immunoSEQ multiplex PCR was the method, and the copy in TCRdb shows in-frame clones only, minus some. The table records fewer than 25,000 clones, 81% of them present only once. The source was CD8+ T cells from blood, collected after autologous CMV-specific T cell therapy. Receptors originate from a human patient who had received a solid organ transplant and had CMV disease. The T cells may come from the graft donor. The CDR3 runs from the conserved cysteine through the conserved F or W. The order of the fields is J gene, D gene, clone size, V gene, CDR3 DNA, CDR3 protein. D genes are given only for firm matches. Size values are once, few and many counts, or a class for expanded clones, and some rows have none.

J gene: TRBJ1-5; D gene: TRBD1; clone size: .; V gene: TRBV5-1; CDR3 DNA: TGCGCCAGCAGCACACTCAAACAGGGGAGGGACCATAATCAGCCCCAGCATTTT; CDR3 protein: CASSTLKQGRDHNQPQHF
J gene: TRBJ2-7; D gene: .; clone size: medium-sized; V gene: TRBV29-1; CDR3 DNA: TGCAGCGTTGAACAAGGGGGAGGCTACGAGCAGTACTTC; CDR3 protein: CSVEQGGGYEQYF
J gene: TRBJ2-7; D gene: .; clone size: .; V gene: TRBV19; CDR3 DNA: TGTGCCAGTAGTGACGACGTCGCGGGACCCTACGAGCAGTACTTC; CDR3 protein: CASSDDVAGPYEQYF
J gene: TRBJ1-2; D gene: .; clone size: .; V gene: TRBV10-3; CDR3 DNA: TGTGCCACCCGAACAGGAGAAACTAACTATGGCTACACCTTC; CDR3 protein: CATRTGETNYGYTF
J gene: TRBJ2-2; D gene: .; clone size: few; V gene: TRBV12-5; CDR3 DNA: TGTGCTAGGGATAGCAGGAAACTATCCACCGGGGAGCTGTTTTTT; CDR3 protein: CARDSRKLSTGELFF
J gene: TRBJ2-1; D gene: .; clone size: few; V gene: TRBV12-5; CDR3 DNA: TGTGCTAGTGTCAACTCCGGGGAGAGTGAGCAGTTCTTC; CDR3 protein: CASVNSGESEQFF
J gene: TRBJ2-7; D gene: TRBD1; clone size: .; V gene: TRBV30; CDR3 DNA: TGTGCCTGGAGTCCCGGACAGGGGAACGAGCAGTACTTC; CDR3 protein: CAWSPGQGNEQYF
J gene: TRBJ1-1; D gene: .; clone size: .; V gene: TRBV25-1; CDR3 DNA: TGTGCCAGCAGTGACATGGGGAGGAGCACTGAAGCTTTCTTT; CDR3 protein: CASSDMGRSTEAFF
J gene: TRBJ1-1; D gene: TRBD1; clone size: .; V gene: TRBV7-9; CDR3 DNA: TGTGCCAGCAGCTGGACAGGGTTCGAGGACACTGAAGCTTTCTTT; CDR3 protein: CASSWTGFEDTEAFF
J gene: TRBJ1-2; D gene: .; clone size: few; V gene: TRBV10-1; CDR3 DNA: TGCGCCAGCAGTGAGGGACATAACTATGGCTACACCTTC; CDR3 protein: CASSEGHNYGYTF
J gene: TRBJ2-2; D gene: TRBD1; clone size: .; V gene: TRBV13; CDR3 DNA: TGTGCCAGCAGCCGTTATGGGACAGAGTACACCGGGGAGCTGTTTTTT; CDR3 protein: CASSRYGTEYTGELFF
J gene: TRBJ2-5; D gene: TRBD1; clone size: .; V gene: TRBV7-9; CDR3 DNA: TGTGCCAGCAGCCAGGACAGGGTGGCGGTAGAGACCCAGTACTTC; CDR3 protein: CASSQDRVAVETQYF
J gene: TRBJ1-2; D gene: .; clone size: .; V gene: TRBV2; CDR3 DNA: TGTGCCAGCCAGGTCCGGGCAGGGTCTGACTATGGCTACACCTTC; CDR3 protein: CASQVRAGSDYGYTF
J gene: TRBJ1-2; D gene: .; clone size: .; V gene: TRBV9; CDR3 DNA: TGTGCCAGCAGAGCCAGTAGCGGGGATGGCTACACCTTC; CDR3 protein: CASRASSGDGYTF
J gene: TRBJ2-2; D gene: .; clone size: .; V gene: TRBV13; CDR3 DNA: TGTGCCAGCAGCTTAACGGGCAGGGGATTGGCCGGGGAGCTGTTTTTT; CDR3 protein: CASSLTGRGLAGELFF
J gene: TRBJ2-7; D gene: .; clone size: .; V gene: TRBV6-5; CDR3 DNA: TGTGCCAGCAGTTACTCGATAGGGTCCCTTGCCTACGAGCAGTACTTC; CDR3 protein: CASSYSIGSLAYEQYF
J gene: TRBJ2-2; D gene: TRBD2; clone size: .; V gene: TRBV27; CDR3 DNA: TGTGCCAGCACCCCGGGAGGCTCGCCCGGGGAGCTGTTTTTT; CDR3 protein: CASTPGGSPGELFF
J gene: TRBJ2-7; D gene: .; clone size: .; V gene: TRBV25-1; CDR3 DNA: TGTGCCAGCAGTGAATGGGTTAGGGGCCACGAGCAGTACTTC; CDR3 protein: CASSEWVRGHEQYF
J gene: TRBJ1-1; D gene: .; clone size: .; V gene: TRBV19; CDR3 DNA: TGTGCCAGTAGCGTGATGGCAGTCATGAACACTGAAGCTTTCTTT; CDR3 protein: CASSVMAVMNTEAFF
J gene: TRBJ1-5; D gene: TRBD1; clone size: .; V gene: TRBV18; CDR3 DNA: TGTGCCAGCTCACCAATGAGCCGTCAGGGGGGCAATCAGCCCCAGCATTTT; CDR3 protein: CASSPMSRQGGNQPQHF
J gene: TRBJ1-1; D gene: TRBD1; clone size: .; V gene: TRBV29-1; CDR3 DNA: TGCAGCGTAGATGGACAGGGGCGAACTGAAGCTTTCTTT; CDR3 protein: CSVDGQGRTEAFF
J gene: TRBJ2-1; D gene: .; clone size: .; V gene: TRBV13; CDR3 DNA: TGTGCCAGCAGCTTTATGGGTGGCAATGAGCAGTTCTTC; CDR3 protein: CASSFMGGNEQFF
J gene: TRBJ2-3; D gene: .; clone size: .; V gene: TRBV7-2; CDR3 DNA: TGTGCCAGCAGCTTAGCTAACCAGGGGTGGGATACGCAGTATTTT; CDR3 protein: CASSLANQGWDTQYF
J gene: TRBJ1-5; D gene: TRBD1; clone size: .; V gene: TRBV11-2; CDR3 DNA: TGTGCCAGCAGCTTAGACGGGACAGGATATAGCAATCAGCCCCAGCATTTT; CDR3 protein: CASSLDGTGYSNQPQHF
J gene: TRBJ2-1; D gene: .; clone size: .; V gene: TRBV27; CDR3 DNA: TGTGCCAGCAGCCCTTTCCCCGGCCCGCGAACGGGGGACAATGAGCAGTTCTTC; CDR3 protein: CASSPFPGPRTGDNEQFF
J gene: TRBJ1-1; D gene: TRBD1; clone size: .; V gene: TRBV18; CDR3 DNA: TGTGCCAGCTCACCGGACAGGGTGTATTCTGAAGCTTTCTTT; CDR3 protein: CASSPDRVYSEAFF
J gene: TRBJ2-1; D gene: .; clone size: .; V gene: TRBV30; CDR3 DNA: TGTGCCTGGACTGAGGGAAGGGGTGAGCAGTTCTTC; CDR3 protein: CAWTEGRGEQFF
J gene: TRBJ2-1; D gene: .; clone size: .; V gene: TRBV7-9; CDR3 DNA: TGTGCCAGCAGCCCTCGGGACTTACGCCCCTACAATGAGCAGTTCTTC; CDR3 protein: CASSPRDLRPYNEQFF
J gene: TRBJ2-5; D gene: TRBD2; clone size: .; V gene: TRBV13; CDR3 DNA: TGTGCCAGCAGCTTAGGGACTAGCGGGAGGTACCAAGAGACCCAGTACTTC; CDR3 protein: CASSLGTSGRYQETQYF
J gene: TRBJ1-4; D gene: TRBD1; clone size: .; V gene: TRBV4-2; CDR3 DNA: TGTGCCAGCAGCCAAGATGAATTCCGGACAGGGGCTGAAAAACTGTTTTTT; CDR3 protein: CASSQDEFRTGAEKLFF
J gene: TRBJ2-7; D gene: .; clone size: .; V gene: TRBV11-1; CDR3 DNA: TGTGCCAGCAGCTTAGGTCGGGGTCCAAGATACGAGCAGTACTTC; CDR3 protein: CASSLGRGPRYEQYF
J gene: TRBJ2-2; D gene: .; clone size: .; V gene: TRBV4-3; CDR3 DNA: TGCGCCAGCAGCCAGGCCCCTGGACTGGCGAACACCGGGGAGCTGTTTTTT; CDR3 protein: CASSQAPGLANTGELFF
J gene: TRBJ1-6; D gene: .; clone size: .; V gene: TRBV4-3; CDR3 DNA: TGCGCCAGCAGCCAAGATCGGGCCGAGGCAGGGGATAATTCACCCCTCCACTTT; CDR3 protein: CASSQDRAEAGDNSPLHF
J gene: TRBJ1-1; D gene: .; clone size: .; V gene: TRBV4-3; CDR3 DNA: TGCGCCAGCAGCCTGACAGAGAACACTGAAGCTTTCTTT; CDR3 protein: CASSLTENTEAFF
J gene: TRBJ1-2; D gene: .; clone size: .; V gene: TRBV4-1; CDR3 DNA: TGCGCCAGCAGCCAAGATCTGGGACGAACTTCCTATGGCTACACCTTC; CDR3 protein: CASSQDLGRTSYGYTF
J gene: TRBJ1-1; D gene: .; clone size: .; V gene: TRBV6-1; CDR3 DNA: TGTGCCAGCAGCCCCCTGGGGGGGGCGAGCACTGAAGCTTTCTTT; CDR3 protein: CASSPLGGASTEAFF
J gene: TRBJ1-1; D gene: .; clone size: .; V gene: TRBV29-1; CDR3 DNA: TGCAGCGTTTCTGGGGGGTTGTTTGAAGCTTTCTTT; CDR3 protein: CSVSGGLFEAFF
J gene: TRBJ2-1; D gene: .; clone size: .; V gene: TRBV4-1; CDR3 DNA: TGCGCCAGCAGCCAAGATGAGCGCCTGAGCTCCTACAATGAGCAGTTCTTC; CDR3 protein: CASSQDERLSSYNEQFF
J gene: TRBJ2-3; D gene: .; clone size: .; V gene: TRBV4-2; CDR3 DNA: TGTGCCAGCAGCCAAGCTGGGACTGAAGATACGCAGTATTTT; CDR3 protein: CASSQAGTEDTQYF
J gene: TRBJ1-5; D gene: TRBD1; clone size: once; V gene: TRBV4-2; CDR3 DNA: TGTGCCAGCAGCCTACAGGGGTTTAGCAATCAGCCCCAGCATTTT; CDR3 protein: CASSLQGFSNQPQHF
J gene: TRBJ1-2; D gene: TRBD1; clone size: .; V gene: TRBV6-6; CDR3 DNA: TGTGCCAGCAGCACCGGGACAGGGGATGGCTACACCTTC; CDR3 protein: CASSTGTGDGYTF
J gene: TRBJ2-3; D gene: TRBD2; clone size: .; V gene: TRBV11-2; CDR3 DNA: TGTGCCAGCAGACCACTAGCGGGAGCCCCAGTGGGGCAGTATTTT; CDR3 protein: CASRPLAGAPVGQYF
J gene: TRBJ1-2; D gene: .; clone size: .; V gene: TRBV27; CDR3 DNA: TGTGCCAGCAGAATCGACAGCACGAACTATGGCTACACCTTC; CDR3 protein: CASRIDSTNYGYTF
J gene: TRBJ1-2; D gene: .; clone size: .; V gene: TRBV4-2; CDR3 DNA: TGTGCCAGCAGCCAAGATTTTGAAGGGGTGGACACCTTC; CDR3 protein: CASSQDFEGVDTF
J gene: TRBJ2-2; D gene: TRBD2; clone size: few; V gene: TRBV5-1; CDR3 DNA: TGCGCCAGCAGCTTTACAGCGGGGGGGCCGACGAACACCGGGGAGCTGTTTTTT; CDR3 protein: CASSFTAGGPTNTGELFF
J gene: TRBJ2-1; D gene: .; clone size: .; V gene: TRBV27; CDR3 DNA: TGTGCCAGCAGTTTAGGCGGCACCTACAATGAGCAGTTCTTC; CDR3 protein: CASSLGGTYNEQFF
J gene: TRBJ1-2; D gene: TRBD1; clone size: .; V gene: TRBV29-1; CDR3 DNA: TGCAGCGCCGCACAGGGGCTTTATGGCTACACCTTC; CDR3 protein: CSAAQGLYGYTF
J gene: TRBJ2-3; D gene: .; clone size: .; V gene: TRBV11-2; CDR3 DNA: TGTGCCAGCAGCTTAGAACGGCTAGCGCCAGATACGCAGTATTTT; CDR3 protein: CASSLERLAPDTQYF
J gene: TRBJ1-2; D gene: .; clone size: .; V gene: TRBV9; CDR3 DNA: TGTGCCAGCAGCCCCCGGGGTGGTGGCTACACCTTC; CDR3 protein: CASSPRGGGYTF
J gene: TRBJ1-2; D gene: .; clone size: .; V gene: TRBV2; CDR3 DNA: TGTGCCAGCAGTGAAAGTCCGGAGGGCTATGGCTACACCTTC; CDR3 protein: CASSESPEGYGYTF
J gene: TRBJ2-7; D gene: TRBD1; clone size: few; V gene: TRBV19; CDR3 DNA: TGTGCCAGCGGGACCCGACAGGGAGCCTACGAGCAGTACTTC; CDR3 protein: CASGTRQGAYEQYF
J gene: TRBJ1-1; D gene: .; clone size: .; V gene: TRBV6-4; CDR3 DNA: TGTGCCAGCACCGCCTGCGGCGGGGAACGGAACACTGAAGCTTTCTTT; CDR3 protein: CASTACGGERNTEAFF
J gene: TRBJ2-1; D gene: .; clone size: .; V gene: TRBV13; CDR3 DNA: TGTGCCAGCAGCTTAGCAGGGGGAGGGCCTCTCTCGTCCGAGCAGTTCTTC; CDR3 protein: CASSLAGGGPLSSEQFF
J gene: TRBJ2-1; D gene: TRBD1; clone size: .; V gene: TRBV25-1; CDR3 DNA: TGTGCCAGCAGTGCCCGGGACAGTTCCTCCTACAATGAGCAGTTCTTC; CDR3 protein: CASSARDSSSYNEQFF
J gene: TRBJ1-2; D gene: .; clone size: .; V gene: TRBV29-1; CDR3 DNA: TGCAGCGTTGAGGCTACAGGGAACTATGGCTACACCTTC; CDR3 protein: CSVEATGNYGYTF